This T cell receptor beta chain was found in a study of T cell changes during pregnancy in multiple sclerosis. The CDR3 has 15 residues. V trimming: 8 bases; J trimming: 2 bases; junction bases outside the gene matches: 5. Germline values: CDR1 MNHNS, CDR2 SASEGT. Measured with immunoSEQ multiplex PCR; TCRdb has only the in-frame clones, and not every one. The sample holds approximately 44,000 clones, about 88% seen once. The TCR originated in a female donor with multiple sclerosis, enrolled in a pregnancy study. The input for sequencing was CD4+ T cells from peripheral blood mononuclear cells, taken in the first trimester of pregnancy. The chain couples TRBV6-1 to TRBJ2-6; TRBD1 matches 8 bases. The chain's CDR3 is CASGQGAPGANVLTF. The CDR3 DNA sequence: TGTGCCAGCGGGCAGGGGGCGCCTGGGGCCAACGTCCTGACTTTC.